The 15 T cell receptor beta chains below were found in one sample sequenced in a study of CD8 T cells in ankylosing spondylitis. One entry per CDR3 protein, called by TCRdb with MiXCR from the 5' RACE reads. The data hold around 320,000 distinct CDR3 sequences, with less than 25% observed a single time. The sample taken for sequencing was blood, either unsorted or a sorted T cell fraction (not recorded which). Receptor source: a female donor with ankylosing spondylitis or in good health (not recorded which).

This clonotype was detected many times. The V and J genes are TRBV29-1 and TRBJ2-7; TRBD1 matches at 9 bases. V lost 5 bases to trimming and J lost 4 bases; unmatched junction nucleotides: 6. The germline CDR1 and CDR2 sequences are SQVTM and ANQGSEA. There are 13 residues in the CDR3. The DNA of the CDR3 is TGCAGCGTTACGGGACAGGGTAGTTACGAGCAGTACTTC. Amino acid sequence: CSVTGQGSYEQYF.

This clonotype has at least ten counts. The rearrangement uses TRBV20-1 and TRBJ2-3, with D unresolved. The germline V and J ends were trimmed by 5 bases and 2 bases, with 8 bases remaining between them. Germline CDR1 is DFQATT and CDR2 is SNEGSKA (reference sequence). The CDR3 is 12 amino acids. The CDR3 DNA is TGCAGTGCTGCCCGACCCACAGATACGCAGTATTTT. Translating gives CSAARPTDTQYF.

This clonotype was counted only a few times. The chain has TRBV6-2 or TRBV6-3 and TRBJ2-5, with a tentative D call TRBD1 (5 bases). This CDR3 comprises 17 residues. The V gene's germline CDR1 is MNHEY and CDR2 SVGEGT. V was pared by 5 bases and J by 1 base, with 20 bases between. CDR3 coding DNA: TGTGCCAGCAGTACGCCGCGTAGGGGAACAATCCAAGAGACCCAGTACTTC. Its translation: CASSTPRRGTIQETQYF.

In this sample, this clonotype turned up many times. The chain combines TRBV7-2 with TRBJ2-5; unclear D gene. Between the trimmed V and J ends, which lost 3 bases and 5 bases, there was a span of 10 bases. The germline V gene has CDR1 SGHTA and CDR2 FQGNSA. The CDR3 has 13 amino acids. DNA of the CDR3: TGTGCCAGCAGCTTCTTGACATCTGAGACCCAGTACTTC. This sequence encodes CASSFLTSETQYF.

The table lists this clonotype with many counts. This sequence joins TRBV7-2 and TRBJ2-3, with TRBD2 matching over 7 bases. Germline CDR1 SGHTA, CDR2 FQGNSA. CDR3 length: 17 residues. Trimming at V came to 0 bases and at J to 4 bases, leaving 10 bases not matched to a gene. CDR3 sequence: CASSLAQGGSAADTQYF. In nucleotides, the CDR3 is TGTGCCAGCAGCTTAGCGCAGGGCGGGAGTGCGGCAGATACGCAGTATTTT.

This clonotype turned up a few times. The chain employs TRBV23-1 and TRBJ2-7, with 12 bases that match TRBD2. TRBV23-1 is treated as an ORF (open reading frame) with a function not yet certain. Trimming at V came to 7 bases and at J to 7 bases, leaving 20 bases not matched to a gene. CDR3 length equals 18 residues. The CDR3 nucleotides are TGCGCCAGCAAGAAACACTCCGGGACTAGCGGGTTTGAGGGGGAGCAGTACTTC. Protein product: CASKKHSGTSGFEGEQYF.

CDR3 nucleotides: TGTGCCAGCAGCCAAATCGGACAGGGCCAAGAGACCCAGTACTTC. Translation: CASSQIGQGQETQYF. The chain joins TRBV5-5 to TRBJ2-5, with TRBD1 identical over 8 bases. CDR1 and CDR2 from the germline V gene are SGHKS and YYEKEE (reference sequence). This CDR3 is 15 amino acids long. Germline trimming cut 4 bases from V and 1 base from J; bases unmatched to any gene: 6.

This clonotype was detected a few times. The chain links TRBV5-1 to TRBJ2-7, with D perhaps TRBD1 (5 bases). Deletions cut 0 bases from V and 4 bases from J, with 11 bases between. The germline V gene has CDR1 SGHRS and CDR2 YFSETQ. The CDR3 runs 14 residues. CDR3 sequence: CASSLEGNYYEQYF. DNA for the CDR3: TGCGCCAGCAGCTTGGAGGGGAACTATTACGAGCAGTACTTC.

The genes are TRBV9 and TRBJ2-7, with TRBD1 matching over 8 bases. The CDR3 spans 15 residues. Germline V gives CDR1 SGDLS, CDR2 YYNGEE. V shed 1 base and J 3 bases; nucleotides not matched to a gene: 6. The CDR3 coding sequence is TGTGCCAGCAGCGTAACCGGGACAGGAAGCTACGAGCAGTACTTC. Encoded protein: CASSVTGTGSYEQYF. Supplemented by reference TRBV9 and TRBJ2-7, the full variable domain reads DSGVTQTPKHLITATGQRVTLRCSPRSGDLSVYWYQQSLDQGLQFLIQYYNGEERAKGNILERFSAQQFPDLHSELNLSSLELGDSALYFCASSVTGTGSYEQYFGPGTRLTVT.

This clonotype came up a few times. The rearrangement uses TRBV10-3 and TRBJ2-1; D gene ambiguous. V gave up 4 bases and J gave up 8 bases, with 9 bases separating them. Germline V lookup: CDR1 ENHRY, CDR2 SYGVKD. CDR3 length: 12 amino acids. The CDR3 nucleotides are TGTGCCATCAGTGTAAATAGGGATGAGCAGTTCTTC. This gives the protein CAISVNRDEQFF.

This chain connects TRBV5-6 to TRBJ2-3; no reliable D call. This CDR3 is 15 amino acids long. Germline loops: CDR1 SGHDT, CDR2 YYEEEE. V lost 0 bases and J lost 1, with 9 bases in between. The CDR3 DNA reads TGTGCCAGCAGCTTGGATTTCCAGGGCACAGATACGCAGTATTTT. Translation: CASSLDFQGTDTQYF.

This chain joins TRBV20-1 and TRBJ2-1; D unclear. CDR3 length: 14 residues. The ends were cut back, 0 bases at V and 5 bases at J, with 11 bases in the middle. Germline CDR1 DFQATT, CDR2 SNEGSKA (reference sequence). CDR3 in amino acids: CSARDLLPNNEQFF. CDR3 sequence (DNA): TGCAGTGCTAGAGATCTGCTACCTAACAATGAGCAGTTCTTC.

The chain links TRBV5-5 to TRBJ2-7; D remains ambiguous. Germline V gene sequence: CDR1 SGHKS, CDR2 YYEKEE (reference sequence). The CDR3 is 16 amino acids. V lost 4 bases and J lost 1, with 18 bases in between. CDR3 bases: TGTGCCAGCAGCCACCCAAGCTGGTACAGATCCTACGAGCAGTACTTC. Its protein is CASSHPSWYRSYEQYF. The entire variable domain, with the rest obtained from reference TRBV5-5 and TRBJ2-7, is as follows: DAGVTQSPTHLIKTRGQQVTLRCSPISGHKSVSWYQQVLGQGPQFIFQYYEKEERGRGNFPDRFSARQFPNYSSELNVNALLLGDSALYLCASSHPSWYRSYEQYFGPGTRLTVT.

This chain uses TRBV20-1 with TRBJ2-7; 7 bases line up with TRBD2. This CDR3 has 14 amino acids. Trimming removed 3 bases from V and 5 bases from J; junction bases left unmatched: 10. Germline CDR1 DFQATT, CDR2 SNEGSKA (reference sequence). CDR3 region: CSARDSGRADEQYF. The CDR3 bases are TGCAGTGCTAGGGATAGTGGGAGGGCCGACGAGCAGTACTTC.

The V gene is TRBV27, the J gene TRBJ2-3, with 11 bases matching TRBD2. V was pared by 3 bases and J by 1 base, with 6 bases of the junction left unmatched. Germline CDR1 MNHEY, CDR2 SMNVEV (reference sequence). The CDR3 contains 17 residues. The CDR3 here is CASSFSRSGRGTDTQYF. CDR3 sequence (DNA): TGTGCCAGCAGTTTCTCCCGTAGCGGGAGGGGCACAGATACGCAGTATTTT.